Given below is one TCR beta chain in context. Germline CDR1 and CDR2: KGHSH and LQKENI. The V gene lost 3 bases and the J gene lost 5 bases, with 13 bases spanning the gap. The CDR3 loop spans 14 amino acids. These data come from a study of blood T cell repertoires in COVID-19. In the study overall: Sources were T cells, B-cell-depleted T cells, or PBMCs; the material itself was cDNA or gDNA.

Measured with immunoSEQ multiplex PCR; TCRdb has only the in-frame clones, and not every one. The sample includes a few hundred thousand clones, over 85% of them seen just once. Each participant's cohort was designated according to participant-reported clinical history. Someone with COVID-19 had been met by exposed participants within 2 weeks before study entry. The chain joins TRBV18 to TRBJ1-1; maybe TRBD1 (5 bases). The receptor was isolated from a woman between 50 and 59 years old who had been exposed to COVID-19. Source material: PBMCs or T cells enriched from blood (not recorded which). DNA of the CDR3: TGTGCCAGCTCACCCCTGGGCCGGGGGACTGAAGCTTTCTTT. Translation: CASSPLGRGTEAFF.